The source of this T cell receptor (beta chain) is a study of blood T cells in healthy people across ages. V lost 5 bases to trimming and J lost 3 bases, with 10 bases between them. This CDR3 spans 13 amino acids. Germline lookup yields CDR1 SGHTA and CDR2 FQGNSA. Findings and caveats of the study: Whereas aged donors had fewer naive CD4+ cells, long-lived donors had more of them and higher diversity. Older age coincided with a roughly linear decline in TCR beta diversity per million T cells.

Through a sample-barcoded 5' primer and a J-beta primer mix, a second PCR was run for roughly 7 to 11 cycles. TCRdb independently ran MiXCR on the 5' RACE reads; one entry per CDR3 protein. In the table there are over 1,500,000 distinct CDR3 sequences, 39% of which are singletons. As regards this clonotype: Its antigen is unknown.

The J gene is TRBJ1-2, the V gene TRBV7-2, with no clear D. Input material: blood. This TCR derives from a human donor in good health. This CDR3 is CASSTAVHYGYTF. CDR3 DNA: TGTGCCAGCAGCACGGCAGTTCACTATGGCTACACCTTC. Combining the CDR3 with reference TRBV7-2 and TRBJ1-2 gives the whole variable domain GAGVSQSPSNKVTEKGKDVELRCDPISGHTALYWYRQSLGQGLEFLIYFQGNSAPDKSGLPSDRFSAERTGGSVSTLTIQRTQQEDSAVYLCASSTAVHYGYTFGSGTRLTVV.